This is a list of T cell receptor beta chains from one sample in a study of blood T cell repertoires in COVID-19. The table came from immunoSEQ multiplex PCR; TCRdb's copy has only in-frame clones and leaves some out. The profile covers some 250,000 clones, with nearly 90% appearing a single time and about 0.7% taken by the ten largest. The sequencing input was peripheral blood. These receptor sequences come from a human donor in a cohort sampled during active COVID-19. The CDR3 runs from the conserved cysteine through the conserved F or W. The order of the fields is V gene, clone size, J gene, D gene, CDR3 DNA, CDR3 protein. D genes are given only for firm matches. Some rows have no size entry. The others give once, few or many, or a class for an expanded clone.

>TRBV7-2|few|TRBJ2-3|TRBD2
TGTGCCAGCAGCATTACTAGCGGGGCCGGAAATACGCAGTATTTT
CASSITSGAGNTQYF
>TRBV6-2/TRBV6-3|.|TRBJ2-7|.
TGTGCCAGCAGCCCGAACCCACGGGGGGCCCTCTACGAGCAGTACTTC
CASSPNPRGALYEQYF
>TRBV7-6|.|TRBJ2-7|TRBD1
TGTGCCAGCAGCTACGGGGACAGGGACGAGCAGTACTTC
CASSYGDRDEQYF
>TRBV12-3/TRBV12-4|once|TRBJ1-1|.
TGTGCCAGCAGCCGCGGGAAGAACACTGAAGCTTTCTTT
CASSRGKNTEAFF
>TRBV5-4|.|TRBJ1-1|.
TGTGCCAGCAGCCTCCCTATAACCAACACTGAAGCTTTCTTT
CASSLPITNTEAFF
>TRBV6-5|.|TRBJ2-5|TRBD2
TGTGCCAGCAGTCACTCGACTAGCGGATACCAAGAGACCCAGTACTTC
CASSHSTSGYQETQYF
>TRBV7-9|.|TRBJ1-2|.
TGTGCCAGCAGCTGGGGGGATGCGGGGACGAGCTACACCTTC
CASSWGDAGTSYTF
>TRBV18|.|TRBJ1-5|TRBD1
TGTGCCAGCTCACCCCAGGGGGGAAGCAATCAGCCCCAGCATTTT
CASSPQGGSNQPQHF
>TRBV5-1|.|TRBJ1-5|TRBD1
TGCGCCAGCAGCTTCCAGGGGGATAGCAATCAGCCCCAGCATTTT
CASSFQGDSNQPQHF
>TRBV24-1|.|TRBJ1-5|.
TGTGCCACCAGTGATTCGGGGGGCGGATATCAGCCCCAGCATTTT
CATSDSGGGYQPQHF
>TRBV19|.|TRBJ1-6|TRBD1
TGTGCCAGTAGTATGGGGACAGGCCTTAATTCACCCCTCCACTTT
CASSMGTGLNSPLHF
>TRBV15|few|TRBJ1-6|TRBD1
TGTGCCACCGGCCGGACAGGGGCGAGGGGTGGTTCACCCCTCCACTTT
CATGRTGARGGSPLHF
>TRBV7-8|.|TRBJ1-5|.
TGTGCCAGCAGCTCGGATCAGGGCATCAATCAGCCCCAGCATTTT
CASSSDQGINQPQHF
>TRBV12-5|once|TRBJ2-6|TRBD1
TGTGCTAGTGATTTCACAGGGGGAGCTGGGGCCAACGTCCTGACTTTC
CASDFTGGAGANVLTF
>TRBV3-1/TRBV3-2|.|TRBJ1-3|.
TGTGCCACCGGGGCGGGAGCTGGAAACACCATATATTTT
CATGAGAGNTIYF
>TRBV7-2|.|TRBJ1-1|TRBD1
TGTGCCAGCAGCGCCCGGACAGGGGTTGGCACTGAAGCTTTCTTT
CASSARTGVGTEAFF
>TRBV4-2|.|TRBJ2-7|TRBD2
TGTGCCAGCAGCCAAGAGAATAGCGGGAGCTACGAGCAGTACTTC
CASSQENSGSYEQYF
>TRBV28|.|TRBJ1-1|.
TGTGCGGCCATTGGTAACACTGAAGCTTTCTTT
CAAIGNTEAFF
>TRBV7-6|once|TRBJ1-4|TRBD1
TGTGCCAGCAGCTTAGCCCAGGACAGGATAAAAGCAACTAATGAAAAACTGTTTTTT
CASSLAQDRIKATNEKLFF
>TRBV9|few|TRBJ2-5|TRBD1
TGTGCCAGCAGTTCGGTGACAGGGGGAGGAGAGACCCAGTACTTC
CASSSVTGGGETQYF
>TRBV28|.|TRBJ1-1|TRBD1
TGTGCCAGCAGTTTATCCGGGACAGTAAATTTCTTT
CASSLSGTVNFF
>TRBV19|.|TRBJ1-5|.
TGTGCCAGTAGTCGGCCGGAGGGGAGATATCAGCCCCAGCATTTT
CASSRPEGRYQPQHF
>TRBV27|.|TRBJ1-2|.
TGTGCCAGCAGCCCACAGTCCGGGACACTTACCTATGGCTACACCTTC
CASSPQSGTLTYGYTF
>TRBV7-9|.|TRBJ1-2|TRBD1
TGTGCCACTCGACAGGGGTCCTATGGCTACACCTTC
CATRQGSYGYTF